These T cell receptor beta chains were read from a single sample in a study of cytomegalovirus exposure and HLA in healthy donors. The protocol was immunoSEQ multiplex PCR, while the TCRdb copy is restricted to in-frame clones and leaves out a portion. Among over 200,000 clones listed, just under 70% were seen once. Sample: PBMCs. These receptor sequences come from a man aged 40-49 years in good health and CMV-seropositive. The CDR3 runs from the conserved cysteine through the conserved F or W. The D gene is left open where the match is weak. Expanded clones get a size class; other rows say once, few or many, or leave the size out.

j_call,v_call,clone_size,d_call,cdr3_nt,cdr3_aa
TRBJ1-2,TRBV5-1,NA,NA,TGCGCCAGCAGCTTGGCCGGGGGGGGTAATGGCTACACCTTC,CASSLAGGGNGYTF
TRBJ2-6,TRBV10-3,NA,TRBD1,TGTGCCATCAGCCCCCGAGCTGGTGGGACAGTCAGCTCTGGGGCCAACGTCCTGACTTTC,CAISPRAGGTVSSGANVLTF
TRBJ2-3,TRBV2,NA,NA,TGTGCCAGCAGGCAGGGGTCAACTAGCACAGATACGCAGTATTTT,CASRQGSTSTDTQYF
TRBJ2-7,TRBV11-3,NA,NA,TGTGCCAGCAGCGTTACAGTTGGGGAGCAGTACTTC,CASSVTVGEQYF
TRBJ2-7,TRBV5-4,few,TRBD1,TGTGCCAGCAGCCCCGACCAGGGGACAGCTTTTGTCGAGCAGTACTTC,CASSPDQGTAFVEQYF
TRBJ1-2,TRBV6-6,NA,TRBD1,TGTGCCAGCAGTTATCGGGACAGGGGGGGAGGCTACACCTTC,CASSYRDRGGGYTF
TRBJ2-3,TRBV6-1,NA,TRBD1,TGTGCCAGCAGCTTGGACAGGGGGGGCATGGATACGCAGTATTTT,CASSLDRGGMDTQYF
TRBJ2-3,TRBV7-9,NA,NA,TGTGCCAGCAACACAGGGGGGGGTTACACAGATACGCAGTATTTT,CASNTGGGYTDTQYF
TRBJ2-7,TRBV7-6,NA,TRBD1,TGTGCCAGCAGCTTCCAGGACAGGGCCTACGAGCAGTACTTC,CASSFQDRAYEQYF
TRBJ1-2,TRBV27,NA,NA,TGTGCCAGCAGTTTGTCCCTGGCGGGGGGCTACACCTTC,CASSLSLAGGYTF
TRBJ2-7,TRBV7-2,once,TRBD2,TGTGCCAGCAGCTTAGATAGCGGGTCCCCCTACGAGCAGTACTTC,CASSLDSGSPYEQYF
TRBJ1-2,TRBV6-6,NA,TRBD1,TGTGCCAGCAGTGCTCCCGGGACAGGGAGGGCCTATGGCTACACCTTC,CASSAPGTGRAYGYTF
TRBJ2-1,TRBV13,few,TRBD2,TGTGCCAGCAGCTGGGGCGGGGGGGCCTACAATGAGCAGTTCTTC,CASSWGGGAYNEQFF
TRBJ1-2,TRBV7-8,NA,NA,TGTGCCAGCAGCTCACAGGGAAAACGGGTCTATGGCTACACCTTC,CASSSQGKRVYGYTF
TRBJ2-2,TRBV10-3,few,TRBD1,TGTGCCATCAGGGGGACAGGGGGCACCGGGGAGCTGTTTTTT,CAIRGTGGTGELFF
TRBJ2-7,TRBV7-8,NA,TRBD1,TGTGCCAGCAGCTCAAGGCGGACAGGGCTTAGCTCCTACGAGCAGTACTTC,CASSSRRTGLSSYEQYF
TRBJ1-5,TRBV19,NA,TRBD1,TGTGCCAGTAGTATGAACAGGGGGAGCAATCAGCCCCAGCATTTT,CASSMNRGSNQPQHF
TRBJ1-2,TRBV7-9,NA,NA,TGTGCCAGCAGCCAGGCCGGGGGTAATGGCTACACCTTC,CASSQAGGNGYTF
TRBJ1-2,TRBV7-9,NA,NA,TGTGCCAGCAGCTACATAGGGGCTAACTATGGCTACACCTTC,CASSYIGANYGYTF
TRBJ1-5,TRBV2,NA,NA,TGTGCCAGCAGTGAGGGGCTGGATCAGCCCCAGCATTTT,CASSEGLDQPQHF
TRBJ2-1,TRBV11-3,NA,NA,TGTGCCAGCAGCTCCAACAGGGGGGGTCCGGTTGAGCAGTTCTTC,CASSSNRGGPVEQFF
TRBJ2-7,TRBV6-1,NA,NA,TGTGCCAGCAGTGGTGAGAGAGACGAGCAGTACTTC,CASSGERDEQYF
TRBJ2-7,TRBV10-3,NA,TRBD1,TGTGCCATCAGCCAGACAGGGGCTTCCTACGAGCAGTACTTC,CAISQTGASYEQYF
TRBJ1-5,TRBV5-5,NA,NA,TGTGCCAGCAGCTCGACCGGACTTAGCAATCAGCCCCAGCATTTT,CASSSTGLSNQPQHF
TRBJ2-7,TRBV19,NA,NA,TGTGCCAGTAGTTCCCGGGATAAGGCCTACGAGCAGTACTTC,CASSSRDKAYEQYF
TRBJ2-2,TRBV2,NA,NA,TGTGCCAGCAGTGAACACCAGACCGGGGAGCTGTTTTTT,CASSEHQTGELFF
TRBJ2-1,TRBV7-6,NA,TRBD1,TGTGCCAGCAGCCCATCCTCGGCAGGGGGCATGTACAATGAGCAGTTCTTC,CASSPSSAGGMYNEQFF
TRBJ1-2,TRBV7-2,NA,NA,TGTGCCAGCAGCTCCAGGGGTTGGGATGGCTACACCTTC,CASSSRGWDGYTF
TRBJ2-3,TRBV5-1,once,NA,TGCGCCAGCAGCTTGGTGGTAGGGGGCACAGATACGCAGTATTTT,CASSLVVGGTDTQYF
TRBJ1-2,TRBV27,NA,TRBD1,TGTGCCAGCAGTCTAGGGACAGGGAATGGCTACACCTTC,CASSLGTGNGYTF
TRBJ1-6,TRBV19,NA,NA,TGTGCCAGTAGTATAACCGGGACAAATAATTCACCCCTCCACTTT,CASSITGTNNSPLHF
TRBJ1-5,TRBV6-5,NA,TRBD1,TGTGCCAGCAGCCCCGACAGGGCCTCGCCCCAGCATTTT,CASSPDRASPQHF
TRBJ1-5,TRBV2,NA,NA,TGTGCCGGTTTCGAGGGGGAGTATAGCAATCAGCCCCAGCATTTT,CAGFEGEYSNQPQHF
TRBJ1-6,TRBV27,NA,NA,TGTGCCAGCAGTTTTCAGGGGACGAATTCACCCCTCCACTTT,CASSFQGTNSPLHF
TRBJ2-5,TRBV5-1,NA,NA,TGCGCCAGCAGCCCCCCCTCAGAGACCCAGTACTTC,CASSPPSETQYF
TRBJ2-5,TRBV28,NA,NA,TGTGCCAGCAGTTTGGCGGGGGCAGGGGAGACCCAGTACTTC,CASSLAGAGETQYF
TRBJ2-1,TRBV7-6,NA,TRBD2,TGTGCCAGCAGCCATACCCAGGCGGGGGGATACAATGAGCAGTTCTTC,CASSHTQAGGYNEQFF
TRBJ2-2,TRBV7-6,NA,NA,TGTGCCAGCAGCTTTGGAGGCCCGATTGGGAACACCGGGGAGCTGTTTTTT,CASSFGGPIGNTGELFF
TRBJ2-5,TRBV4-2,NA,TRBD2,TGTGCCAGCAGCAGAATAGGCGGGGGAGCACCAGAGACCCAGTACTTC,CASSRIGGGAPETQYF
TRBJ1-5,TRBV27,NA,TRBD1,TGTGCCAGCGCGCCAGGGGGCGCGGGCAATCAGCCCCAGCATTTT,CASAPGGAGNQPQHF
TRBJ2-3,TRBV4-2,few,TRBD1,TGTGCCAGCAGCCAAGCAGACAGGGGTTTGGCAGATACGCAGTATTTT,CASSQADRGLADTQYF
TRBJ1-2,TRBV7-2,NA,NA,TGTGCCAGCAGCTTAGTTCTGGGCTCCTATGGCTACACCTTC,CASSLVLGSYGYTF
TRBJ1-6,TRBV7-3,few,TRBD1,TGTGCCAGCAGCTTAAACAGGGGTGGATCACCCCTCCACTTT,CASSLNRGGSPLHF
TRBJ1-1,TRBV6-5,NA,NA,TGTGCCAGCAGTAACACCCCGGGAGCTTTCTTT,CASSNTPGAFF
TRBJ2-3,TRBV6-5,once,NA,TGTGCCAGCAGTTACGGCACCCTGGGCACAGATACGCAGTATTTT,CASSYGTLGTDTQYF
TRBJ2-5,TRBV10-1,NA,TRBD2,TGCGCCAGCAGTGAGTCGACTAGCGGGGGGCCATGGACTCAAGAGACCCAGTACTTC,CASSESTSGGPWTQETQYF
TRBJ2-1,TRBV18,NA,TRBD2,TGTGCCAGCTCAACCGGGACTAGCGGGTTGGCGGATTACAATGAGCAGTTCTTC,CASSTGTSGLADYNEQFF
TRBJ2-1,TRBV6-4,NA,TRBD2,TGTGCCAGCAGTGAAGGAATAGCGGGTTACAATGAGCAGTTCTTC,CASSEGIAGYNEQFF
TRBJ2-5,TRBV20-1,NA,NA,TGCAGTGTACTAGCTGGGGAGACCCAGTACTTC,CSVLAGETQYF
TRBJ2-3,TRBV18,NA,TRBD1,TGTGCCAGCTCAACCGCCCAAGGACAGGGACAAGAAGATACGCAGTATTTT,CASSTAQGQGQEDTQYF
TRBJ2-1,TRBV4-3,few,NA,TGCGCCAGCAGCCAAACCGGAGGCAATGAGCAGTTCTTC,CASSQTGGNEQFF
TRBJ2-1,TRBV28,NA,NA,TGTGCCAGCAGTTCTCTGAAAGCCTCCTACAATGAGCAGTTCTTC,CASSSLKASYNEQFF
TRBJ1-3,TRBV10-3,NA,NA,TGTGCCATCAGTGAGGGGCCGTCCTCTGGAAACACCATATATTTT,CAISEGPSSGNTIYF
TRBJ2-7,TRBV19,few,NA,TGTGCCAGTAGTACCCGGTCCGCCGGCTACGAGCAGTACTTC,CASSTRSAGYEQYF
TRBJ1-5,TRBV6-5,few,TRBD1,TGTGCCAGCAGTTCACGACAGGGGCCACCACATTTT,CASSSRQGPPHF
TRBJ2-1,TRBV7-2,NA,NA,TGTGCCAGCAGCTTCGCCTCGGGGGGCCGGTATAATGAGCAGTTCTTC,CASSFASGGRYNEQFF
TRBJ1-5,TRBV19,NA,NA,TGTGCCAGTAGTATCGGGGGAGGGAGCAATCAGCCCCAGCATTTT,CASSIGGGSNQPQHF